This record concerns one T cell receptor (beta chain) sequence. This clone was seen once. Its antigen remains undetermined. No much larger clone is present one base from it, and per-base qualities are unavailable. This sample stems from a study of blood T cell repertoires in COVID-19 (dated by TCRdb to 2020 to 2021). Context from the whole study: Collaborator samples came from the United States, Italy and Spain and covered acute and convalescent phases of COVID-19. The prospective study material was composed of cDNA or gDNA derived from T cells, B-cell-depleted T cells, or PBMCs. Subjects who had been exposed to COVID-19, were actively infected with it, or had recovered from it provided the deeply sampled blood TCRbeta repertoires that made up the dataset. A freely available public database, intended as a resource for researchers studying the immune response to SARS-CoV-2, is where the repertoires were released. Samples were obtained from the ongoing ImmuneRACE study (first 160 participants) and from some 1,200 subjects provided by 6 global collaborators. Nearly every sample came with metadata listing a de-identified subject ID, COVID-19 status, age in years and sex. Where available, HLA class I and class II types were obtained from metadata supplied by the sample provider rather than from assay-based typing.

As encoded in the germline V gene, CDR1 is SGHAT while CDR2 is FQNNGV. V loses 3 bases at its end and J loses 5 bases; junction bases beyond the gene matches: 12. The CDR3 spans 17 residues, from the cysteine through the phenylalanine. The only DNA kept is the CDR3, 51 bases in frame from the first base. The paper's findings and limits, for the study overall: The quantity of clinical and demographic metadata differed by source and by participant and was supplied without curation.

TCRbeta CDR3 regions were amplified from genomic DNA using the immunoSEQ Assay, a bias-controlled multiplex PCR. The original pipeline was this. Nucleated cell counts per sample were estimated from amplification of reference gene primers within the assay. To quantify the absolute abundance of each unique TCRbeta CDR3 rearrangement, sequence reads were collapsed and filtered. Productive Simpson clonality was computed per sample as the square root of Simpson's diversity index over productive rearrangements. TCRdb took over this immuneACCESS table, retaining in-frame rearrangements with V and J assigned. Such tables are incomplete; in checked studies, under half of the missing clones stem from an unresolved V gene, and the remainder is unexplained. That table supplies the V and J calls and clone size; D and trimming were determined from the DNA. This sample gives 130,000 to 150,000 clones in total; around 87% of them show up just once. The ten top clones hold roughly 1.2% of the sample.

Participants in the prospective study were enrolled through a virtual design, were aged 18 to 89 years, and lived in fewer than 30 United States geographic areas. In the prospective study, participants were assigned to cohorts based on the clinical history participants reported in a screening survey and a study questionnaire. In the prospective study, whole blood, serum and a nasopharyngeal or oropharyngeal swab were collected from each participant by mobile phlebotomists. Prospective study participants could optionally give additional blood draws and questionnaires over an approximately two-month period. Before DNA extraction, blood samples from the prospective study were shipped at room temperature or frozen.

This clonotype was sampled from a woman aged 25 to 39 with acute COVID-19. The V and J segments used are TRBV11-2 and TRBJ2-1, with 8 bases aligning to TRBD2. The sequenced sample consisted of PBMCs or T cells enriched from blood (not recorded which). CDR3 reads: CASSFALSGRADNEQFF. At the DNA level, the sequence is TGTGCCAGCAGCTTCGCGCTTTCCGGGAGGGCCGACAATGAGCAGTTCTTC. Extended through the reference TRBV11-2 and TRBJ2-1 proteins, this CDR3 yields the full variable domain: EAGVAQSPRYKIIEKRQSVAFWCNPISGHATLYWYQQILGQGPKLLIQFQNNGVVDDSQLPKDRFSAERLKGVDSTLKIQPAKLEDSAVYLCASSFALSGRADNEQFFGPGTRLTVL.